The next 31 T cell receptor beta chains were all read from a single sample in a study of human T cells and chemical hapten exposure. The time point denotes: patch test 3, about 24 weeks after DPC sensitization. Treatment meaning: therapeutic diphenylcyclopropenone sensitization with weekly scalp DPC. TCRdb re-derived calls from the RACE reads in MiXCR, one entry per CDR3 protein. The sample carries around 70,000 distinct CDR3 sequences, over 8.5% recorded once. Sequencing used whole blood, obtained in connection with sensitization to the hapten diphenylcyclopropenone (DPC). These receptors originate from a woman between 45 and 60 years old with alopecia areata. Some clones in this sample may be carry-over from other donors' samples.

In the case of this clonotype: At one end the junction does not follow the germline gene, possibly because of a read error. DNA of the CDR3: TGTGTCAGCTCGCCTACGAGAGGGCTCCTCTACGAGCAGTACTTC. This encodes CVSSPTRGLLYEQYF. The J gene is TRBJ2-7, the V gene TRBV18; perhaps TRBD2 as D (5 bases). CDR1 and CDR2 (germline): KGHSH, LQKENI. The CDR3 is 15 amino acids. The full variable domain, completed using reference TRBV18 and TRBJ2-7, is NAGVMQNPRHLVRRRGQEARLRCSPMKGHSHVYWYRQLPEEGLKFMVYLQKENIIDESGMPKERFSAEFPKEGPSILRIQQVVRGDSAAYFCVSSPTRGLLYEQYFGPGTRLTVT.

This clonotype has just a few counts. V usage is TRBV28 and J usage is TRBJ2-3; TRBD2 matches 7 bases. The length of the CDR3 is 14 residues. The germline V gene encodes CDR1 MDHEN and CDR2 SYDVKM. Unmatched junction bases numbered 16, after V lost 5 bases and J lost 14 bases. The CDR3 sequence: CASSPGTTFPSRYF. The CDR3 nucleotides are TGTGCCAGCAGTCCAGGGACTACCTTTCCGTCGCGGTATTTT.

V usage is TRBV3-1 and J usage is TRBJ1-3, with D uncertain. Germline V gene data show CDR1 as LGHDT and CDR2 as YNNKEL (reference sequence). CDR3 length equals 16 residues. V dropped 0 bases and J dropped 1 base, with 10 bases sitting between them. CDR3 bases: TGTGCCAGCAGCCAAGATCCGGCGTTATCTGGAAACACCATATATTTT. Translated: CASSQDPALSGNTIYF.

This chain connects TRBV4-1 to TRBJ2-7; 8 bases agree with TRBD1. The CDR3 is 17 amino acids. The trim removed 0 bases at V and 4 bases at J, leaving 11 bases unmatched. Germline V gene sequence: CDR1 MGHRA, CDR2 YSYEKL. CDR3 amino acids: CASSQDPPPRGPYEQYF. The CDR3 region has the DNA TGCGCCAGCAGCCAAGATCCCCCCCCCAGGGGGCCGTACGAGCAGTACTTC.

This clonotype appeared a few times. The V and J genes are TRBV6-2 or TRBV6-3 and TRBJ1-6; D is undetermined. The germline V and J ends were trimmed by 2 bases and 10 bases, with 18 bases remaining between them. The CDR3 covers 16 residues. Germline values: CDR1 MNHEY, CDR2 SVGEGT. The CDR3 DNA reads as TGTGCCAGCAGTTACGGGCGGAACCCCCTATGGTCACCCCTCCACTTT. Translating it yields CASSYGRNPLWSPLHF.

V and J are TRBV5-1 and TRBJ2-7; TRBD1 agrees at 8 bases. The CDR3 covers 15 residues. Germline CDR1 is SGHRS and CDR2 is YFSETQ. After removal of 4 bases from V and 0 bases from J, the junction contained 6 bases not matched to a gene. The CDR3: CASSPGQASSYEQYF. Written as DNA, the CDR3 is TGCGCCAGCAGCCCGGGACAGGCGAGCTCCTACGAGCAGTACTTC.

A few counts support this clonotype. This rearrangement joins TRBV6-5 to TRBJ2-3, with D maybe TRBD1 (5 bases). Trimming took off 0 bases at V and 0 bases at J, with 13 bases between the two ends. The CDR3 is 17 amino acids. Per germline, CDR1 MNHEY and CDR2 SVGAGI. The CDR3 DNA sequence: TGTGCCAGCAGTTACTCGACATTTGGGGCTAGCACAGATACGCAGTATTTT. Its translation is CASSYSTFGASTDTQYF.

Written as DNA, the CDR3 is TGTGCCAGCAGCCAAGATGCAGGCCAATATGGCTACACCTTC. Protein sequence: CASSQDAGQYGYTF. The chain is built from TRBV4-2 and TRBJ1-2, with D unresolved. Trimming stripped 0 bases from V and 5 bases from J, with 10 bases between. The germline V gene encodes CDR1 LGHNA and CDR2 YNFKEQ. The CDR3 totals 14 residues.

This clonotype showed up just a few times. The J gene is TRBJ2-7, the V gene TRBV11-2; D is ambiguous. The CDR3 runs to 12 residues. Germline V lookup: CDR1 SGHAT, CDR2 FQNNGV. V was trimmed by 2 bases and J by 4 bases, leaving 6 bases between them. CDR3 nucleotides: TGTGCCAGCAGCTTAACAGAATACGAGCAGTACTTC. It specifies CASSLTEYEQYF. Full variable domain (missing parts from reference TRBV11-2 and TRBJ2-7): EAGVAQSPRYKIIEKRQSVAFWCNPISGHATLYWYQQILGQGPKLLIQFQNNGVVDDSQLPKDRFSAERLKGVDSTLKIQPAKLEDSAVYLCASSLTEYEQYFGPGTRLTVT.

This clonotype was found many times. V and J are TRBV12-3 or TRBV12-4 and TRBJ2-7; D unresolved. The V and J ends lost 3 bases and 0 bases respectively, with 9 bases between them. The CDR3 is 14 amino acids. CDR3 DNA sequence: TGTGCCAGCAGTTTGGGCGGATCCTCCTACGAGCAGTACTTC. It specifies CASSLGGSSYEQYF.

The chain carries TRBV5-4 and TRBJ2-5, with a weak D call TRBD1 (5 bases). This CDR3 is built from 14 residues. CDR1 is SGHNT, CDR2 YYREEE, per germline (reference sequence). V lost 4 bases and J 4 bases, leaving 14 bases between the germline ends. The CDR3 bases are TGTGCCAGCAGCCCCGTTTCAGGGCGAGAGACCCAGTACTTC. Translated: CASSPVSGRETQYF. Based on the CDR3 plus reference TRBV5-4 and TRBJ2-5, the full variable domain is ETGVTQSPTHLIKTRGQQVTLRCSSQSGHNTVSWYQQALGQGPQFIFQYYREEENGRGNFPPRFSGLQFPNYSSELNVNALELDDSALYLCASSPVSGRETQYFGPGTRLLVL.

This clonotype was recorded a few times. The chain links TRBV7-9 to TRBJ1-1; the D gene is possibly TRBD1 (6 bases). The CDR3 is 11 amino acids. CDR1 is SEHNR, CDR2 FQNEAQ, per germline (reference sequence). V lost 6 bases and J 8 bases, leaving 10 bases between the germline ends. The DNA for the CDR3 is TGTGCCAGCAGGTCCGGGACAGAAGCTTTCTTT. It translates to CASRSGTEAFF.

This clonotype was seen only a few times. The rearrangement joins TRBV7-8 to TRBJ2-2; D might be TRBD2 (5 bases). The CDR3 extends over 16 amino acids. The germline CDR1 and CDR2 sequences are SGHVS and FQNEAQ. With 2 bases removed from V and 5 bases from J, the gap between germline ends came to 15 bases. DNA of the CDR3: TGTGCCAGCAGCTTATTGTGGCAGAGCGGAACCGGGGAGCTGTTTTTT. This translates into CASSLLWQSGTGELFF.

Worth noting for this clonotype: A read error may produce the germline difference seen at one junction end. The rearrangement links TRBV6-1 to TRBJ2-7; D is ambiguous. The length of the CDR3 is 12 residues. Looked up from germline, CDR1 is MNHNS and CDR2 is SASEGT. The CDR3 loop reads CASSFLVYKQYF. DNA of the CDR3: TGTGCCAGCAGTTTTTTGGTCTACAAGCAGTACTTC.

This clonotype was observed many times. The chain is built from TRBV5-4 and TRBJ2-7; 8 bases line up with TRBD2. The CDR3 runs 16 residues. The V gene end was trimmed by 4 bases and the J gene end by 6 bases; junction bases not matched to a gene: 15. From germline, CDR1 is SGHNT and CDR2 YYREEE (reference sequence). The CDR3 loop is CASSPEPPGTRREQYF. Here the CDR3 DNA reads TGTGCCAGCAGCCCGGAGCCGCCCGGGACTAGACGCGAGCAGTACTTC.

Many counts were recorded for this clonotype. This rearrangement joins TRBV12-3 or TRBV12-4 to TRBJ2-2, with TRBD2 as a possible D gene (6 bases). Deletions cut 6 bases from V and 7 bases from J, with 15 bases between. The CDR3 is made up of 14 amino acids. CDR3 protein: CASRVQAGFGELFF. As DNA, the CDR3 is TGTGCCAGCAGGGTACAGGCGGGATTCGGGGAGCTGTTTTTT.

This clonotype has at least ten counts. The rearrangement joins TRBV7-9 to TRBJ2-7, with 12 bases matching TRBD2. Germline V CDR1 and CDR2: SEHNR, FQNEAQ (reference sequence). With V trimmed by 1 base and J by 3 bases, 1 base remained unmatched. The CDR3 is 15 amino acids. CDR3 nucleotides: TGTGCCAGCAGCTTAGGGACTAGCGGGAACTACGAGCAGTACTTC. Residues: CASSLGTSGNYEQYF.

Details on this clonotype: A much larger clone sits a single nucleotide away, making a read error possible. The chain uses TRBV5-1 and TRBJ1-1, with no clear D. This CDR3 is built from 13 residues. Germline CDR1 reads SGHRS; CDR2 reads YFSETQ. V was pared by 2 bases and J by 1 base, with 6 bases between. The CDR3 loop reads CASSFDPNTEAFF. The CDR3 DNA sequence: TGCGCCAGCAGCTTCGACCCGAACACTGAAGCTTTCTTT.

This clonotype was seen only a few times. The chain links TRBV6-5 to TRBJ2-7; D is perhaps TRBD1 (6 bases). The CDR3 is 13 amino acids. The V end lost 2 bases, the J end lost 7 bases, and 12 bases lay between the germline ends. Looked up from germline, CDR1 is MNHEY and CDR2 is SVGAGI. The CDR3 region has the DNA TGTGCCAGCAGTTACGGTACAGGGCGTGAGCAGTACTTC. Amino acid sequence: CASSYGTGREQYF.

This clonotype was seen only a few times. This chain uses TRBV28 with TRBJ1-2, with TRBD1 identical over 9 bases. Per germline, CDR1 MDHEN and CDR2 SYDVKM. V shed 4 bases and J 8 bases; nucleotides not matched to a gene: 5. CDR3 size: 13 residues. The CDR3 sequence is CASSWGQGDGYTF. The CDR3 nucleotides read TGTGCCAGCAGTTGGGGACAGGGCGACGGCTACACCTTC.

This sequence joins TRBV6-2 or TRBV6-3 and TRBJ2-1; D possibly uses TRBD1 or TRBD2 (7 bases each). The CDR3 loop spans 19 amino acids. Trimming stripped 2 bases from V and 0 bases from J, with 20 bases between. The germline gives CDR1 MNHEY, CDR2 SVGEGT. CDR3 region: CASSYPGTARGSSYNEQFF. CDR3 in DNA: TGTGCCAGCAGTTACCCCGGGACAGCTCGCGGGAGCTCCTACAATGAGCAGTTCTTC.

This clonotype showed up many times. This chain uses TRBV29-1 with TRBJ1-3; D uncertain. The CDR3 extends over 13 amino acids. V gave up 5 bases and J gave up 0 bases, with 8 bases separating them. Germline loops: CDR1 SQVTM, CDR2 ANQGSEA. The CDR3 loop is CSVTLNSGNTIYF. DNA of the CDR3: TGCAGCGTTACCCTAAACTCTGGAAACACCATATATTTT.

There are many counts of this clonotype. The V gene is TRBV24-1, the J gene TRBJ2-2; tentative D call: TRBD1 (6 bases). V lost 11 bases and J 6 bases, leaving 12 bases between the germline ends. The CDR3 covers 12 residues. Germline V lookup: CDR1 KGHDR, CDR2 SFDVKD. The CDR3 sequence: CAIGQLAGELFF. The CDR3 bases are TGTGCCATCGGACAGTTGGCCGGGGAGCTGTTTTTT.

Ten or more counts support this clonotype. V gene TRBV7-8 combines with J gene TRBJ1-1, with 7 bases lining up with TRBD1. The CDR3 has 13 amino acids. V shed 5 bases, J shed 3 bases, and the junction held 3 bases outside the gene matches. The germline gives CDR1 SGHVS, CDR2 FQNEAQ. CDR3 in DNA: TGTGCCAGCAGCAAAGACAGGGACACTGAAGCTTTCTTT. Protein product: CASSKDRDTEAFF.

This clonotype was seen repeatedly, ten times or more. The V call is TRBV11-2, the J call TRBJ2-3, with 9 bases aligning to TRBD2. Trimming cost V 6 bases and J 2 bases; bases outside gene matches: 12. This CDR3 contains 17 residues. The germline V gene encodes CDR1 SGHAT and CDR2 FQNNGV. CDR3 bases: TGTGCCAGCAGTCGAGGAGTAGCGGGGGAGTTCACAGATACGCAGTATTTT. Translated: CASSRGVAGEFTDTQYF.

The chain links TRBV7-2 to TRBJ1-3, with D possibly matching TRBD1 (6 bases). CDR3 length equals 14 residues. With 0 bases removed from V and 9 bases from J, the gap between germline ends came to 12 bases. Germline CDR1 reads SGHTA; CDR2 reads FQGNSA. This CDR3 is CASSLATGTGTIYF. The CDR3 bases are TGTGCCAGCAGCTTAGCGACAGGCACCGGCACCATATATTTT.

This clonotype turned up a few times. CDR3 coding DNA: TGTGCCACCAGCAGGAAACCGACAGTCTCCTACGAGCAGTACTTC. It specifies CATSRKPTVSYEQYF. The J gene is TRBJ2-7, the V gene TRBV15, with D perhaps TRBD1 (5 bases). The V gene lost 3 bases and the J gene lost 0 bases, with 12 bases spanning the gap. The CDR3 loop spans 15 amino acids. CDR1 LNHNV and CDR2 YYDKDF come from the germline V gene (reference sequence).

This clonotype showed up just a few times. The CDR3 sequence is CASSLSVAAHSPLHF. The CDR3 DNA is TGTGCCAGCAGCTTGTCGGTAGCCGCCCATTCACCCCTCCACTTT. V gene TRBV7-2 combines with J gene TRBJ1-6, with unresolved D. The CDR3 is 15 amino acids. V was shortened by 3 bases and J by 8 bases, with 14 bases between the two germline ends. CDR1 is SGHTA, CDR2 FQGNSA, per germline. Together with reference TRBV7-2 and TRBJ1-6, the CDR3 gives the full variable domain: GAGVSQSPSNKVTEKGKDVELRCDPISGHTALYWYRQSLGQGLEFLIYFQGNSAPDKSGLPSDRFSAERTGGSVSTLTIQRTQQEDSAVYLCASSLSVAAHSPLHFGNGTRLTVT.

This clonotype was seen repeatedly, ten times or more. The chain links TRBV6-5 to TRBJ1-3, with TRBD1 as a possible D gene (6 bases). V was clipped by 1 base and J by 0 bases, with 13 bases between them. The germline V gene encodes CDR1 MNHEY and CDR2 SVGAGI. The CDR3 loop spans 17 amino acids. The CDR3 sequence: CASSYYIQGGSGNTIYF. CDR3 nucleotide sequence: TGTGCCAGCAGTTACTATATACAGGGCGGCTCTGGAAACACCATATATTTT.

In this sample, this clonotype turned up many times. The rearrangement uses TRBV7-2 and TRBJ2-1, with TRBD2 as a possible D gene (6 bases). Per germline, CDR1 SGHTA and CDR2 FQGNSA. This CDR3 has 15 residues. V was pared by 3 bases and J by 4 bases, with 13 bases between. CDR3 sequence (DNA): TGTGCCAGCAGCTTCCCGGGACTCTCTTACAATGAGCAGTTCTTC. Protein product: CASSFPGLSYNEQFF.

The table lists this clonotype with a few counts. This rearrangement joins TRBV7-6 to TRBJ2-2; possibly TRBD2 for D (6 bases). Germline V gene data show CDR1 as SGHVS and CDR2 as FNYEAQ. The CDR3 contains 14 residues. Trimming pared 7 bases from V and 6 bases from J, leaving 15 bases between. In DNA, the CDR3 is TGTGCCAGCACCATTTACGGGGGAGCCGGGGAGCTGTTTTTT. This translates into CASTIYGGAGELFF.